This TCR beta chain was identified in a study of cytomegalovirus exposure and HLA in healthy donors (dated by TCRdb to about 2017). Background for the entire study: An earlier analysis of several hundred of the donors reported 276 Gb of sequence data and 117 million unique TCR beta sequences obtained from around 190 million T cells. Roughly 300 gigabases of sequencing data and 70 million to 100 million unique TCR sequences were included in an early release covering about 620 HLA-typed donors. Of the roughly 400 genotyped donors, 65% to 90% fell in the genetic ancestry cluster associated with self-reported Caucasian donors. The study was designed to test whether signatures of past pathogen exposure could be identified by cataloging public T cell receptors. The study profiled the T cell repertoires of under 700 subjects by immunosequencing and related them to cytomegalovirus serostatus. Along with the roughly 700-subject first cohort, a separate validation cohort of some 130 different subjects was used. The study combined high-throughput TCR immunosequencing, statistical association of individual TCRs with disease status, and machine learning to predict cytomegalovirus infection status. A later analysis re-examined previously published TCR beta repertoires from over 500 donors and added high-resolution HLA genotyping to investigate patterns of TCR occurrence. The later analysis used no new phenotypic data to find candidate immune exposures, relying instead on TCR beta sequences and their occurrence across donors. To decide whether each TCR beta V gene segment behaved as functional or pseudogenic, an earlier analysis of nearly 600 of the donors relied on high-throughput TCR beta sequencing. Donor age, sex, ethnicity and CMV serostatus were compiled alongside the repertoire data. In a later genetic analysis, genome-wide SNP genotypes for about three fifths of the roughly 670 donors were used, and that subset was treated as a discovery cohort. Every discovery cohort repertoire had been produced on one sequencing platform. HLA typing covered class I and class II loci at four-digit resolution. The number of typed donors differed by locus: about 620-630 for A, B, C, DRB1 and DQB1; approximately 530 for DQA1; some 590 for DPA1; and about 470 for DPB1. About 5 DR-DQ haplotypes were handled as single units for association and clustering, since linkage in the cohort was strong. On average, about 200,000 unique TCR beta nucleotide sequences were sequenced per donor among some 430 genotyped donors of the cohort, with 15% to 20% of those sequences being non-productive. Overall study results and their limits: A later analysis found that TCR association rates varied across HLA loci, with DRB1 alleles showing the most associated TCRs and HLA-C alleles the fewest. Several of the top co-occurrence clusters appeared to be linked to parvovirus B19, influenza, CMV and Epstein-Barr virus, according to a later analysis. The sequencing pipeline was judged likely to have produced a cluster of highly shared sequence variants as a technical artifact. A later analysis found that HLA-associated TCR beta chains were more clonally expanded and had lower generation probabilities than equally common non-associated chains. In both the original and validation cohorts, the classifier was reported to diagnose cytomegalovirus status with high specificity and sensitivity. Compared with the approximately 600-donor mean, donors in an Asian-associated ancestry cluster had fewer N-insertions in productive TCRs, according to a later genetic analysis. Most TCR sequences were observed very rarely across donors, whereas some public TCRs were present in many individuals. HLA typing was unavailable for some donors at each locus, so association tests used only the typed subset. Because counts were too low, some 17 rarely observed V segments, including chromosome 9 orphons, were left out of the earlier analysis of 587 of the donors. Broadly in line with IMGT annotations, most TCR beta V segments showed up in productive rearrangements about 90% or about 30% of the time in an earlier analysis of some 590 of the donors. Presence/absence analyses assumed roughly uniform sequencing depth across donors, an assumption that may not hold. V-gene and J-gene trimming of TCR beta chains was associated with a missense DCLRE1C variant in a later genetic analysis, and the association was replicated in an independent cohort. Assigning TCR associations to individual alleles was difficult when HLA alleles, especially DR and DQ, strongly co-occurred. A further reported finding was that TCR beta sequences accurately predicted the HLA-A and HLA-B alleles for most subjects in the first cohort. For the cohort, immune exposure information was limited to CMV serostatus. In a later analysis, most CMV-associated TCR beta chains were found to appear HLA-restricted, with HLA associations seemingly driven largely by CMV exposure. Specific HLA alleles were associated with roughly 16,000 TCR beta sequences at a false discovery rate of 0.05 in a later analysis. The study gave a list of over 150 TCR beta chains associated with cytomegalovirus. Only TCR beta chains were sequenced in this cohort, and the absence of alpha or paired-chain data limited detectable features. In vitro tests confirmed that a few of the cytomegalovirus-associated TCR beta chains recognize cytomegalovirus antigens. Linkage disequilibrium might explain the correlated functional status among segregating V segments, but an unknown experimental factor could not be excluded. Some IMGT-functional V segments, including TRBV6-2 and TRBV6-3, could not be told apart with the 87-base-pair reads, so those segments were excluded. The authors suggested that the approach could potentially be extended to other disease states and immunological phenotypes.

Including the terminal cysteine and phenylalanine, the CDR3 comprises 18 residues. The sequence is cut down to CDR3 DNA, 54 bases in frame from base 1. Reading the germline V gene gives CDR1 MGHRA and CDR2 YSYEKL. Comments on this clone: What antigen it recognizes has not been identified. Per-base quality was not reported, and no clone a single base away is much larger than it.

Libraries were prepared through the immunoSEQ multiplex PCR assay. For the multiplex PCR, a mixture combining 60 forward primers for TCR Vbeta segments and 13 reverse primers for TCR Jbeta segments was used. Amplification of the CDR3 region of rearranged TCR beta genes was performed with a multiplex PCR assay on genomic DNA. Amplified TCR beta libraries were sequenced as 87-base-pair reads on the Illumina HiSeq System. In the authors' own workflow: A later analysis counted approximately 84 million unique TCR beta chains across the 640 or so repertoires, and 9.5 million to 11 million of these chains were shared by at least two donors. A nearest-neighbor algorithm error-corrected the raw reads and collapsed the reads into unique sequences, merging closely related sequences to remove PCR and sequencing errors. V, D and J gene segments were assigned by aligning CDR3 sequences to IMGT reference sequences. Each retained sequence needed at least a six-nucleotide match to both a V gene segment and a J gene segment. A rearrangement counted as productive if the CDR3 had no stop codons and remained in frame with V and J, and every other rearrangement counted as non-productive. Following IMGT convention, CDR3 was defined as the stretch from the second conserved V-encoded cysteine to the conserved J-encoded phenylalanine. In an earlier analysis of just under 600 of the donors, sequences lacking an unambiguous match to a single V gene segment were excluded. An earlier analysis of about 600 of the donors called V segments functional above 56.7% productive rearrangements and segregating when the between-donor standard deviation exceeded 5%. A statistical classification framework was developed to diagnose cytomegalovirus status using the catalog of TCR beta chain sequences. In a later analysis, V and J genes were assigned by comparing TCR nucleotide sequences against IMGT/GENE-DB human TR gene sequences. The TCRdist pipeline was used in a later analysis to assign CDR3 sequences and most-parsimonious VDJ recombination scenarios. A later analysis defined each TCR beta chain by its CDR3 amino acid sequence plus V-gene family, and excluded reads lacking a unique V-gene family. In a later analysis, 500 to 650 highly shared, low-generation-probability nucleotide sequences were removed to address suspected cross-contamination and a sequencing artifact. In a later analysis, a clonal expansion index for each public chain was calculated from normalized within-repertoire ranks of inferred template counts. In a later analysis, generation probabilities were computed using a VDJ recombination model fitted to out-of-frame rearrangements, and the results were checked against IGoR. In a later analysis, TCR-TCR, TCR-HLA and TCR-CMV co-occurrence was scored with hypergeometric tests, and a repertoire-size bias correction was applied to TCR pairs. False discovery rates were estimated in a later analysis by permuting HLA or CMV assignments 20 times. In a later analysis, co-occurring TCRs were grouped using DBSCAN, and TCRdist sequence similarity was added for clustering within HLA-allele-positive subsets. Repertoires with fewer than 30,000 or more than 120,000 public chains were left out of co-occurrence clustering, as were several repertoires with anomalous nucleotide sharing. TCRdb carries this immuneACCESS record with in-frame sequences only. Its versions omit some clonotypes, under half of them owing to an unresolved V gene in the studies checked, with the rest unexplained. That table furnishes V, J and clone size, whereas the DNA furnished D and trimming. The sample table records 100,000 or so clones; about 70% of these occur just once. In total, the top ten clones hold 1.5% to 2% of the sample.

In total, around 600 healthy bone marrow donors made up the cohort. At the time of sampling, every cohort member was nominally healthy, though immune exposures that went unrecorded were likely present. The donor tested CMV seronegative and was one of the 352 seronegative cohort members. Every donor gave a peripheral blood sample, and the peripheral blood mononuclear cells from that sample were used for TCR beta sequencing. The Qiagen DNeasy Blood Extraction Kit was used to extract genomic DNA from the blood cell samples. This clonotype was obtained from a woman aged 40 to 50 in good health and CMV-seronegative. Recombination linked TRBV4-1 to TRBJ2-5, with no confident D gene call. The better agreement between TRBJ2-7 and the DNA end casts doubt on the J call. Sequenced sample: PBMCs. Here the CDR3 is given as CASSQSLKGAANGYEQYF. In nucleotides, the sequence is TGCGCCAGCAGCCAATCCTTGAAAGGTGCGGCCAATGGCTACGAGCAGTACTTC.